The 12 T cell receptor beta chains below were found in one sample sequenced in a study of vaccination effects on CD4 cells after COVID-19. Using viral peptide pools, the ViraFEST assay grew out antigen-specific CD4+ T cells prior to sequencing. Culturing for 9 to 10 days preceded CD4+ T cell isolation. Participants were vaccinated with two doses of either the BNT162b2 or mRNA-1273 vaccine. The antigens these receptors bind are not known. The method was immunoSEQ multiplex PCR; TCRdb's version includes in-frame clones alone and lacks a portion of them. The sample holds about 28,000 clones, roughly 80% seen once. The specimen comprised CD4+ T cells from PBMCs cultured with HCoV-NL63 spike peptides, sampled after COVID-19 vaccination. The receptors shown here come from a human donor who received a COVID-19 vaccine.

Relative to its sample, this clone is medium-sized. J is TRBJ1-4 and V is TRBV5-1, with 9 bases identical to TRBD1. Germline CDR1 reads SGHRS; CDR2 reads YFSETQ. The CDR3 is 15 amino acids. V lost 4 bases to trimming and J lost 8 bases; unmatched junction nucleotides: 9. The CDR3 DNA reads as TGCGCCAGCAGCCCTACAGGGGGCCCTGGCGAAAAACTGTTTTTT. Residues: CASSPTGGPGEKLFF.

The chain recombines TRBV2 with TRBJ1-1; D unclear. The CDR3 is made up of 13 amino acids. Germline V gives CDR1 SNHLY, CDR2 FYNNEI. V was trimmed by 7 bases and J by 5 bases, leaving 14 bases between them. CDR3 DNA: TGTGCCAGCATCCCACGGTACGGTACTGAAGCTTTCTTT. Translation: CASIPRYGTEAFF. Looking up the rest from reference TRBV2 and TRBJ1-1 gives the full variable domain: EPEVTQTPSHQVTQMGQEVILRCVPISNHLYFYWYRQILGQKVEFLVSFYNNEISEKSEIFDDQFSVERPDGSNFTLKIRSTKLEDSAMYFCASIPRYGTEAFFGQGTRLTVV.

The genes are TRBV11-2 and TRBJ1-2; 7 nucleotides agree with TRBD1. CDR3 length: 15 residues. Trimming cost V 4 bases and J 0 bases; bases outside gene matches: 5. Germline V CDR1 and CDR2: SGHAT, FQNNGV. The CDR3 bases are TGTGCCAGCAGCTCTCACAGGGGAGCTAACTATGGCTACACCTTC. This sequence encodes CASSSHRGANYGYTF.

This chain connects TRBV30 to TRBJ1-4, with D unresolved. V was shortened by 0 bases and J by 8 bases, with 10 bases between the two germline ends. This CDR3 region has 13 residues. Germline loops: CDR1 GTSNPN, CDR2 SVGIG (reference sequence). CDR3 in amino acids: CAWSVNQGEKLFF. CDR3 nucleotide sequence: TGTGCCTGGAGTGTAAATCAAGGGGAAAAACTGTTTTTT.

The chain has TRBV10-1 and TRBJ1-3; tentative D call: TRBD1 (5 bases). This CDR3 region has 15 residues. From germline, CDR1 is WNHNN and CDR2 SYGVQD (reference sequence). The V end lost 5 bases, the J end lost 0 bases, and 11 bases lay between the germline ends. This CDR3 is CASSPGGGSGNTIYF. The CDR3 DNA reads as TGCGCCAGCAGTCCGGGCGGGGGCTCTGGAAACACCATATATTTT.

The V call is TRBV20-1, the J call TRBJ2-3; possible D gene TRBD2, 6 bases. Deletions cut 3 bases from V and 6 bases from J, with 7 bases between. The CDR3 extends over 11 amino acids. Germline V CDR1 and CDR2: DFQATT, SNEGSKA (reference sequence). The CDR3 loop reads CSASGGDTQYF. DNA of the CDR3: TGCAGTGCTAGTGGAGGGGATACGCAGTATTTT.

The chain combines TRBV6-5 with TRBJ2-5, with D possibly TRBD2 on 6 matching bases. This CDR3 contains 15 residues. Germline lookup yields CDR1 MNHEY and CDR2 SVGAGI. V gave up 2 bases and J gave up 7 bases, with 17 bases separating them. CDR3 residues: CASSYERAGLRTQYF. DNA for the CDR3: TGTGCCAGCAGTTACGAGCGGGCGGGTTTAAGGACCCAGTACTTC.

The rearrangement links TRBV9 to TRBJ2-3, with 9 nucleotides matching TRBD2. J gave up 4 bases and V 3 bases, and 9 bases lay outside the gene matches. The CDR3 extends over 16 amino acids. Looked up from germline, CDR1 is SGDLS and CDR2 is YYNGEE. The CDR3 bases are TGTGCCAGCAGCGCTCCCCCGCGGGGGGGTGCAGATACGCAGTATTTT. Its translation is CASSAPPRGGADTQYF.

The genes are TRBV3-1 (or the pseudogene TRBV3-2) and TRBJ2-2; either TRBD1 or TRBD2 may fit D (5 bases each). CDR3 length: 17 amino acids. The germline CDR1 and CDR2 sequences are LGHDT and YNNKEL (reference sequence). Deletions cut 0 bases from V and 5 bases from J, with 16 bases between. For the CDR3, the DNA is TGTGCCAGCAGCCAAGATTCTGGGGGTCTCAGGACCGGGGAGCTGTTTTTT. This encodes CASSQDSGGLRTGELFF.

The V call is TRBV5-1, the J call TRBJ1-2; 8 nucleotides match TRBD1. Unmatched junction bases numbered 4, after V lost 2 bases and J lost 4 bases. This CDR3 is 14 amino acids long. Looked up from germline, CDR1 is SGHRS and CDR2 is YFSETQ. CDR3 nucleotides: TGCGCCAGCAGCTTCGGACAGGGCCCCTATGGCTACACCTTC. Encoded protein: CASSFGQGPYGYTF. Filled out from reference TRBV5-1 and TRBJ1-2, the complete variable domain reads KAGVTQTPRYLIKTRGQQVTLSCSPISGHRSVSWYQQTPGQGLQFLFEYFSETQRNKGNFPGRFSGRQFSNSRSEMNVSTLELGDSALYLCASSFGQGPYGYTFGSGTRLTVV.

The chain carries TRBV27 and TRBJ2-7; 7 positions match TRBD1. There are 15 residues in the CDR3. Trimming took 4 bases from V and 3 from J; bases not matched to a gene: 9. From germline, CDR1 is MNHEY and CDR2 SMNVEV (reference sequence). The CDR3 sequence is CASSWTGQPNYEQYF. DNA of the CDR3: TGTGCCAGCAGTTGGACGGGACAGCCAAACTACGAGCAGTACTTC.

This clone came up once. This chain links TRBV5-1 with TRBJ2-1, with D possibly being TRBD2 (6 bases). CDR1 SGHRS and CDR2 YFSETQ come from the germline V gene. The V end was cut by 6 bases, the J end by 0 bases, with 10 bases between. The CDR3 consists of 14 residues. For the CDR3, the DNA is TGCGCCAGCAACGGGGGTCCCTCCTACAATGAGCAGTTCTTC. It translates to CASNGGPSYNEQFF.